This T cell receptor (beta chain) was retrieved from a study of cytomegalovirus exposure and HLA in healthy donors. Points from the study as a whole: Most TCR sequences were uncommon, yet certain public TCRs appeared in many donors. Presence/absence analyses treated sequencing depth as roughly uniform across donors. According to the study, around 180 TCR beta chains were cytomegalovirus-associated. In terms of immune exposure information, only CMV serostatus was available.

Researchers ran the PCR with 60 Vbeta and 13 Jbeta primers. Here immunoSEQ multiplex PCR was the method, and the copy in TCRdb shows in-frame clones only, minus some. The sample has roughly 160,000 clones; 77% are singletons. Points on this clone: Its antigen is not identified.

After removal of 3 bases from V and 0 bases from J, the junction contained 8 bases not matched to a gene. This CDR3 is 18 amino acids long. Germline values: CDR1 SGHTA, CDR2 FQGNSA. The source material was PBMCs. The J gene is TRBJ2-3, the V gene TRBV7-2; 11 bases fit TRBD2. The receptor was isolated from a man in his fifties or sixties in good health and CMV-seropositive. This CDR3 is CASSFLLAGESSTDTQYF. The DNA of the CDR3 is TGTGCCAGCAGCTTCCTACTAGCGGGGGAATCTAGCACAGATACGCAGTATTTT.